The T cell receptor (beta chain) under discussion was sequenced for a study of T cell repertoires in cytomegalovirus infection. General study findings and limits: What dominated the ex vivo response were HLA-C-restricted CMV-specific TCR beta clonotypes.

This clonotype was counted between two and nine times. What it binds is not known. Per the germline V gene, CDR1 is SEHNR and CDR2 is FQNEAQ (reference sequence). The V end was cut by 4 bases, the J end by 4 bases, with 13 bases between. There are 15 residues in the CDR3. TCRdb recomputed calls from the reads with MiXCR, one row per CDR3 protein. The table records hundreds of thousands of distinct CDR3 sequences, approximately 32% of them present only once. The chain links TRBV7-9 to TRBJ1-4; D gene uncertain. This TCR derives from a human donor in good health (CMV status not recorded). Some clones in this sample may be carry-over from other donors' samples. Sequences were derived from cultured CD8+ T cells from PBMCs, sampled from culture after CMV antigen stimulation. CDR3 nucleotide sequence: TGTGCCAGCAGCTCATCCCAGGAATTTAATGAAAAACTGTTTTTT. Encoded protein: CASSSSQEFNEKLFF.